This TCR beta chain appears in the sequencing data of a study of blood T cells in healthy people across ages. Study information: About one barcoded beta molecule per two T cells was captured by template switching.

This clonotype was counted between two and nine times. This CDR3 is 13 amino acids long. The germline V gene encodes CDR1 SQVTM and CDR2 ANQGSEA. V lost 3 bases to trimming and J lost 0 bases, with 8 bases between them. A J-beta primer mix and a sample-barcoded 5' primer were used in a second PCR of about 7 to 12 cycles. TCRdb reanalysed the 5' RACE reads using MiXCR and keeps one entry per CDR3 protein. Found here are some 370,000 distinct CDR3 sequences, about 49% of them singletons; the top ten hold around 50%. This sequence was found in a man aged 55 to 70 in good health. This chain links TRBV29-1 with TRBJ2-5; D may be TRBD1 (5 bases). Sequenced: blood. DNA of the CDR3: TGCAGCGTTGAGGCAGGGTACCAAGAGACCCAGTACTTC. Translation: CSVEAGYQETQYF.